The rows below give T cell receptor beta chains drawn from one sample of a study of Graves' ophthalmopathy and Graves' hyperthyroidism. TCRdb re-derived calls from the multiplex PCR reads in MiXCR, one entry per CDR3 protein. The sample lists some 200,000 distinct CDR3 sequences; just under 30% were seen once. Input material: peripheral blood. The origin of the receptors is a middle-aged man with Graves' ophthalmopathy. The CDR3 runs from the conserved cysteine through the conserved F or W. The D gene is left open where the match is weak. A clone size is listed for some rows: how often the clone was seen (once, few, many), or a class if it is expanded.

D gene	J gene	clone size	V gene	CDR3 protein	CDR3 DNA
NA	TRBJ2-7	many	TRBV20-1	CSARDPPGSVRYEQYF	TGCAGTGCTAGAGATCCTCCGGGCAGCGTACGCTACGAGCAGTACTTC
TRBD1	TRBJ1-6	many	TRBV4-1	CASSQEVEGAYSPLHF	TGCGCCAGCAGCCAAGAGGTTGAGGGGGCATACTCACCCCTCCACTTT
TRBD2	TRBJ2-7	NA	TRBV6-4	CASRPLADYEQYF	TGTGCCAGCAGACCCCTAGCGGACTACGAGCAGTACTTC
TRBD1	TRBJ1-6	many	TRBV20-1	CSARDRGQGENSPLHF	TGCAGTGCTAGAGATCGGGGACAGGGGGAGAATTCACCCCTCCACTTT
TRBD2	TRBJ2-7	many	TRBV15	CATSNGGTSSEQSF	TGTGCCACCAGCAACGGCGGGACTAGTAGCGAGCAGTCCTTC
NA	TRBJ2-2	many	TRBV9	CASSGGTQTAGELFF	TGTGCCAGCAGCGGCGGGACACAGACAGCCGGGGAGCTGTTTTTT
NA	TRBJ2-7	many	TRBV28	CASSLGDRGIYEQYF	TGTGCCAGCAGTTTAGGGGACCGGGGCATTTACGAGCAGTACTTC
TRBD1	TRBJ2-5	many	TRBV5-1	CASSLTTTGAENQYF	TGCGCCAGCAGCTTGACCACAACAGGGGCCGAAAACCAGTACTTC
TRBD1	TRBJ2-3	many	TRBV20-1	CSATPPAGQGGDTQYF	TGCAGTGCTACCCCTCCAGCGGGACAGGGGGGCGATACGCAGTATTTT
NA	TRBJ1-1	many	TRBV28	CASAKGSRNTEAFF	TGTGCCAGCGCCAAGGGGTCTAGGAACACTGAAGCTTTCTTT
TRBD1	TRBJ1-1	NA	TRBV30	CAWGRDSPNTEAFF	TGTGCCTGGGGAAGGGACAGCCCGAACACTGAAGCTTTCTTT
NA	TRBJ2-7	NA	TRBV20-1	CSAGGDSLSYEQYF	TGCAGTGCTGGGGGCGACAGCCTTTCCTACGAGCAGTACTTC
TRBD1	TRBJ2-7	many	TRBV6-5	CASSGTGTGGPEQYF	TGTGCCAGCAGCGGGACCGGGACAGGCGGACCCGAGCAGTACTTC
NA	TRBJ2-7	NA	TRBV6-2/TRBV6-3	CASIKTGATYEQYF	TGTGCCAGCATCAAGACTGGAGCTACCTACGAGCAGTACTTC
NA	TRBJ2-5	many	TRBV7-2	CASSLWASKETQYF	TGTGCCAGCAGCTTATGGGCTAGCAAAGAGACCCAGTACTTC
TRBD2	TRBJ2-7	many	TRBV29-1	CSVGPSGSYEQYF	TGCAGCGTTGGCCCTAGCGGGTCCTACGAGCAGTACTTC